This TCR beta chain stems from a study of T cell responses to AZD1222 COVID-19 vaccine. Here immunoSEQ multiplex PCR was the method, and the copy in TCRdb shows in-frame clones only, minus some. The repertoire holds some 81,000 clones, with 70% to 90% as singletons. The CDR3 sequence is 13 residues long. V dropped 4 bases and J dropped 9 bases, with 19 bases sitting between them. From germline, CDR1 is GTSNPN and CDR2 SVGIG (reference sequence). This clone was seen a single time. The chain combines TRBV30 with TRBJ2-7; D might be TRBD2 (7 bases). The sample in question was peripheral blood, obtained 28 days after the second AZD1222 dose. The receptor was derived from an adult who received the AZD1222 COVID-19 vaccine. In nucleotides, the CDR3 is TGTGCCTGGACCGGGGGGCCTGGTGGGGGGCAGTACTTC. It translates to CAWTGGPGGGQYF.